Listed below are T cell receptor beta chains from one sample, sequenced in a study of identical twins. TCRdb analysed the 5' RACE reads with MiXCR anew, one entry per CDR3 protein. Of 1.5 million or so distinct CDR3 sequences listed, about 32% were seen once; the top ten hold more than 0.25%. The sequencing sample was made of cord blood. The receptor source for this set is a newborn girl in good health. The CDR3 runs from the conserved cysteine through the conserved F or W. D genes are given only for firm matches. Rows may omit the clone size; those that give it use once, few, many or a size class.

CDR3 protein | CDR3 DNA | V gene | D gene | clone size | J gene
CASSSQQGTFYGYTF | TGTGCCAGCAGCTCCCAACAGGGGACCTTTTATGGCTACACCTTC | TRBV7-6 | TRBD1 | NA | TRBJ1-2
CAISGTGRDTEAFF | TGTGCCATCAGTGGGACAGGGCGGGACACTGAAGCTTTCTTT | TRBV10-3 | TRBD1 | few | TRBJ1-1
CASSLSGTSGADTQYF | TGTGCCAGCAGCTTGTCCGGGACTAGCGGGGCAGATACGCAGTATTTT | TRBV7-2 | TRBD2 | NA | TRBJ2-3
CASSQPPGGGGYTF | TGTGCCAGCAGCCAACCCCCAGGGGGTGGGGGCTACACCTTC | TRBV4-2 | TRBD1 | NA | TRBJ1-2
CSASGRAGEKLFF | TGCAGTGCTAGTGGCAGGGCAGGGGAAAAACTGTTTTTT | TRBV20-1 | NA | NA | TRBJ1-4
CASRDYLSYEQYF | TGTGCCAGCAGGGACTACCTCTCCTACGAGCAGTACTTC | TRBV28 | NA | many | TRBJ2-7
CASNGRPNSPLHF | TGTGCCAGCAACGGACGTCCTAATTCACCCCTCCACTTT | TRBV6-1 | NA | few | TRBJ1-6
CAISTVGRYNNEQFF | TGTGCCATCAGCACGGTAGGGAGGTACAACAATGAGCAGTTCTTC | TRBV10-3 | NA | many | TRBJ2-1
CSVLRGGRETQYF | TGCAGCGTTCTCAGGGGAGGTAGAGAGACCCAGTACTTC | TRBV29-1 | NA | NA | TRBJ2-5
CASSLTALRVGYTF | TGTGCCAGCAGCTTGACAGCCCTACGGGTTGGCTACACCTTC | TRBV5-5 | NA | NA | TRBJ1-2
CAISEPSGPSTKEQYF | TGTGCCATCAGTGAGCCTTCCGGGCCCAGTACGAAGGAGCAGTACTTC | TRBV10-3 | NA | NA | TRBJ2-5
CASSLLGYRQGLNEKLFF | TGTGCCAGCAGTTTATTGGGCTATCGACAGGGCCTCAATGAAAAACTGTTTTTT | TRBV12-3/TRBV12-4 | TRBD1 | NA | TRBJ1-4
CASSPSPFRADTQYF | TGTGCCAGCTCCCCAAGCCCCTTCCGCGCAGATACGCAGTATTTT | TRBV18 | NA | few | TRBJ2-3
CSASTGSGYEQYF | TGCAGTGCTTCCACAGGGTCAGGATACGAGCAGTACTTC | TRBV20-1 | NA | few | TRBJ2-7
CASGRTGTQYF | TGTGCCAGTGGACGGACAGGTACGCAGTATTTT | TRBV19 | TRBD1 | NA | TRBJ2-3
CASKPSFFYEQYF | TGTGCCAGCAAGCCATCCTTCTTCTACGAGCAGTACTTC | TRBV2 | NA | many | TRBJ2-7
CATSRARDSYSEQYF | TGTGCCACCAGCAGAGCCAGGGACTCCTACAGTGAGCAGTACTTC | TRBV15 | NA | NA | TRBJ2-7
CASSSRTAEGYNSPLHF | TGCGCCAGCAGCTCCAGGACAGCCGAAGGATATAATTCACCCCTCCACTTT | TRBV5-1 | NA | NA | TRBJ1-6
CASSLITPTGPFSYNEQFF | TGTGCCAGCAGCTTAATAACTCCAACAGGGCCTTTCTCCTACAATGAGCAGTTCTTC | TRBV7-8 | NA | NA | TRBJ2-1
CASSLSKRGETQYF | TGTGCCAGCAGTTTATCGAAGAGGGGAGAGACCCAGTACTTC | TRBV27 | NA | few | TRBJ2-5
CASSYGGQGWETQYF | TGTGCCAGCAGTTACGGGGGACAGGGTTGGGAGACCCAGTACTTC | TRBV6-6 | TRBD1 | many | TRBJ2-5
CACSYRDPRSSDEKLFF | TGTGCCTGCAGCTACCGGGACCCGAGGTCCTCCGATGAAAAACTGTTTTTT | TRBV7-9 | NA | few | TRBJ1-4
CSARDRGDNEQFF | TGCAGTGCTAGAGACCGCGGCGACAATGAGCAGTTCTTC | TRBV20-1 | NA | NA | TRBJ2-1
CASSQDPRGIGDTQYF | TGTGCCAGCAGCCAAGACCCGCGTGGGATTGGCGATACGCAGTATTTT | TRBV14 | NA | few | TRBJ2-3
CASSNPTGRTEAFF | TGTGCCAGCAGCAACCCCACAGGGAGGACTGAAGCTTTCTTT | TRBV21-1 | NA | NA | TRBJ1-1
CASGLFPVLSSYNEQFF | TGTGCTAGTGGTTTGTTCCCGGTGTTGAGCTCCTACAATGAGCAGTTCTTC | TRBV12-5 | NA | NA | TRBJ2-1